These 29 T cell receptor beta chains came from one sample sequenced in a study of shared clonotypes between healthy human individuals. Measured with immunoSEQ multiplex PCR; TCRdb has only the in-frame clones, and not every one. This sample has fewer than 700,000 clones, with around 78% found just once. The sequenced sample consisted of PBMCs. The receptors derive from a woman aged 35 to 49 in good health. Some clones in this sample may be carry-over from other donors' samples.

This sequence joins TRBV4-1 and TRBJ2-7; 7 bases match TRBD2. The germline V gene has CDR1 MGHRA and CDR2 YSYEKL. The V and J ends lost 5 bases and 0 bases, in that order; junction bases with no gene match: 7. This CDR3 spans 15 amino acids. The CDR3 DNA reads as TGCGCCAGCAGCTTCCGAGCGGGACTCTCCTACGAGCAGTACTTC. It yields the protein CASSFRAGLSYEQYF.

Here the CDR3 reads CASSLSQGIPYEQYF. The CDR3 DNA is TGTGCCAGCAGTTTATCACAGGGAATCCCCTACGAGCAGTACTTC. The chain joins TRBV27 to TRBJ2-7, with D possibly TRBD1 on 6 matching bases. Per the germline V gene, CDR1 is MNHEY and CDR2 is SMNVEV (reference sequence). V was shortened by 0 bases and J by 2 bases, with 11 bases between the two germline ends. The CDR3 totals 15 residues.

This chain joins TRBV7-2 and TRBJ1-2; D remains unclear. V lost 5 bases and J 0 bases, leaving 19 bases between the germline ends. The CDR3 sequence is 17 residues long. Germline CDR1 is SGHTA and CDR2 is FQGNSA. CDR3 residues: CASSPSGTVIANYGYTF. The CDR3, as DNA: TGTGCCAGCAGCCCCTCGGGAACGGTGATAGCTAACTATGGCTACACCTTC.

V and J are TRBV29-1 and TRBJ2-1; D not certain. Trimming pared 3 bases from V and 0 bases from J, leaving 9 bases between. Germline lookup yields CDR1 SQVTM and CDR2 ANQGSEA. This CDR3 is 14 amino acids long. DNA of the CDR3: TGCAGCGTTGATCAGGACGGCTCCTACAATGAGCAGTTCTTC. It encodes CSVDQDGSYNEQFF.

This clone was observed a handful of times. The chain recombines TRBV2 with TRBJ2-1, with 7 positions matching TRBD2. V lost 5 bases, J lost 8 bases, and 9 bases stayed unmatched. This CDR3 has 14 residues. The germline V gene encodes CDR1 SNHLY and CDR2 FYNNEI. For the CDR3, the DNA is TGTGCCAGCAGTAAGCGGGAAAGCCTCGATGAGCAGTTCTTC. Protein sequence: CASSKRESLDEQFF.

The chain links TRBV28 to TRBJ2-5; 7 nucleotides match TRBD1. CDR3 length: 13 residues. Germline assignment: CDR1 MDHEN and CDR2 SYDVKM. V lost 5 bases and J lost 6; bases outside the gene matches: 6. The CDR3 loop is CASSRQGAKTQYF. The CDR3 DNA reads as TGTGCCAGCAGTAGACAGGGCGCGAAGACCCAGTACTTC.

This chain uses TRBV15 with TRBJ2-7, with D perhaps matching TRBD2 (7 bases). Germline CDR1 is LNHNV and CDR2 is YYDKDF (reference sequence). Deletions cut 0 bases from V and 6 bases from J, with 12 bases between. The CDR3 loop spans 14 amino acids. The CDR3 DNA is TGTGCCACCAGCAGAGATGGGGGGGCTCTCGAGCAGTACTTC. Its protein is CATSRDGGALEQYF.

The CDR3 spells CACGRAAGELFF. The DNA of the CDR3 is TGTGCCTGCGGCCGGGCGGCCGGGGAGCTGTTTTTT. V usage is TRBV30 and J usage is TRBJ2-2; D is unresolved. Germline lookup yields CDR1 GTSNPN and CDR2 SVGIG (reference sequence). V was shortened by 6 bases and J by 6 bases, with 11 bases between the two germline ends. The CDR3 spans 12 residues.

Notes on this clone: At the DNA level, this CDR3 is encoded by other sequences in the same sample as well. The rearrangement uses TRBV2 and TRBJ1-5; no reliable D call. Germline lookup yields CDR1 SNHLY and CDR2 FYNNEI. Trimming took 6 bases from V and 4 from J, leaving 10 bases between them. The CDR3 runs to 13 residues. The CDR3 sequence: CASSPGGNQPQHF. CDR3 DNA: TGTGCCAGCAGCCCGGGCGGAAATCAGCCCCAGCATTTT.

Comment on this clone: A much more abundant neighbour one base away suggests this may be a read error. The chain carries TRBV28 and TRBJ1-2, with D unclear. The CDR3 contains 12 residues. Trimming took off 3 bases at V and 4 bases at J, with 6 bases between the two ends. CDR1 MDHEN and CDR2 SYDVKM come from the germline V gene. CDR3 residues: CASSLTRYGYTF. In DNA form, the CDR3 reads TGTGCCAGCAGTTTGACACGCTATGGCTACACCTTC.

V gene TRBV5-6 combines with J gene TRBJ2-2; D call uncertain. V was cut by 5 bases and J by 3 bases, with 11 bases left in between. Germline V gene lookup returns CDR1 SGHDT and CDR2 YYEEEE. The CDR3 sequence is 14 residues long. In DNA, the CDR3 is TGTGCCAGCAGGCCAGCTATTGACACCGGGGAGCTGTTTTTT. Translation: CASRPAIDTGELFF.

This chain links TRBV28 with TRBJ2-7; 8 bases agree with TRBD1. The junction had 6 bases not matched to a gene; V was cut back by 4 bases and J by 4 bases. Germline assignment: CDR1 MDHEN and CDR2 SYDVKM. CDR3 length: 14 amino acids. DNA for the CDR3: TGTGCCAGCAGTTGGACAGGGACCCTTTACGAGCAGTACTTC. Translating it yields CASSWTGTLYEQYF.

This rearrangement joins TRBV28 to TRBJ1-1; a weak D match, TRBD1 (5 bases). V lost 7 bases to trimming and J lost 0 bases, with 12 bases between them. Germline values: CDR1 MDHEN, CDR2 SYDVKM. CDR3 length equals 14 residues. The CDR3 is CASTSGGVNTEAFF. CDR3 nucleotides: TGTGCCAGCACCTCAGGAGGGGTGAACACTGAAGCTTTCTTT.

V gene TRBV2 combines with J gene TRBJ2-1, with D tentatively TRBD1 (6 bases). The CDR3 is made up of 11 amino acids. Trimming left V 2 bases short and J 10 bases short, with 6 bases between. The V gene's germline CDR1 is SNHLY and CDR2 FYNNEI. Written as DNA, the CDR3 is TGTGCCAGCAGTGAAAGGGGGGAGCAGTTCTTC. It codes for CASSERGEQFF.

The chain is built from TRBV14 and TRBJ2-7; D may correspond to TRBD1 or TRBD2 (5 bases each). The germline V gene has CDR1 SGHDN and CDR2 FVKESK. The CDR3 sequence is 15 residues long. Deletions cut 2 bases from V and 4 bases from J, with 15 bases between. The CDR3 protein is CASSQNLGPQYEQYF. The CDR3 coding sequence is TGTGCCAGCAGCCAAAATCTGGGACCTCAGTACGAGCAGTACTTC.

The chain uses TRBV5-1 and TRBJ1-1; the match to TRBD1 covers 7 bases. V lost 2 bases and J lost 5; bases outside the gene matches: 6. This CDR3 is built from 14 residues. Germline loops: CDR1 SGHRS, CDR2 YFSETQ. CDR3 bases: TGCGCCAGCAGCTTCGGGCAGGGGGATACTGAAGCTTTCTTT. It translates to CASSFGQGDTEAFF.

This clone was counted a single time. This chain joins TRBV9 and TRBJ1-5; 10 bases are shared with TRBD1. V shed 5 bases and J 10 bases; nucleotides not matched to a gene: 6. The CDR3 is made up of 13 amino acids. Germline V gives CDR1 SGDLS, CDR2 YYNGEE. Here the CDR3 reads CASRGDRGRPQHF. The CDR3, as DNA: TGTGCCAGCAGGGGGGACAGGGGAAGACCCCAGCATTTT.

This clone was seen a handful of times. One junction end does not reproduce the germline sequence, and a read error may be involved. This CDR3 is also generated by other DNA sequences in the sample. V gene TRBV6-6 combines with J gene TRBJ2-2; 10 bases agree with TRBD2. The CDR3 runs to 16 residues. Looked up from germline, CDR1 is MNHNY and CDR2 is SVGAGI (reference sequence). CDR3 residues: CASSFGLAANTGELFF. DNA of the CDR3: TGTGCCAGCAGCTTCGGACTAGCGGCGAACACTGGGGAGCTGTTTTTT.

For this clone: No conserved phenylalanine or tryptophan is present at the end of the CDR3, so a read error is the likely explanation. The limits of the CDR3 on the DNA are not certain, so only TCRdb's listed CDR3 is given. This chain links TRBV6-1 with TRBJ2-7; TRBD1 is the table's D call and was not checked against the DNA. The CDR3 has 13 amino acids, counting both end residues. Germline loops: CDR1 MNHNS, CDR2 SASEGT. The CDR3 protein is CASSETGKSKQSL.

This chain uses TRBV18 with TRBJ2-7; weak D call: TRBD1 (5 bases). V was shortened by 5 bases and J by 0 bases, with 14 bases between the two germline ends. The germline V gene has CDR1 KGHSH and CDR2 LQKENI. This CDR3 is built from 15 residues. The CDR3 bases are TGTGCCAGCTCATCAGCAGGGAAGGGCTCCTACGAGCAGTACTTC. Its translation is CASSSAGKGSYEQYF.

The genes are TRBV18 and TRBJ1-4; tentatively, D is TRBD1 (5 bases). Germline V CDR1 and CDR2: KGHSH, LQKENI. V was shortened by 8 bases and J by 8 bases, with 12 bases between the two germline ends. The CDR3 spans 12 residues. CDR3 coding DNA: TGTGCCAGCCGGGACCTGAGGGAAAAACTGTTTTTT. This translates into CASRDLREKLFF. The complete variable domain, with remaining parts taken from reference TRBV18 and TRBJ1-4, reads NAGVMQNPRHLVRRRGQEARLRCSPMKGHSHVYWYRQLPEEGLKFMVYLQKENIIDESGMPKERFSAEFPKEGPSILRIQQVVRGDSAAYFCASRDLREKLFFGSGTQLSVL.

The chain recombines TRBV5-1 with TRBJ1-4; 7 bases fit TRBD1. Germline V gene data show CDR1 as SGHRS and CDR2 as YFSETQ. CDR3 length: 14 amino acids. V lost 3 bases to trimming and J lost 8 bases; unmatched junction nucleotides: 7. CDR3 sequence: CASSWTGLQEKLFF. In nucleotides, the CDR3 is TGCGCCAGCAGCTGGACAGGTCTTCAGGAAAAACTGTTTTTT.

This clone was seen only once. The chain recombines TRBV5-6 with TRBJ1-2, with D unclear. Between the trimmed V and J ends, which lost 3 bases and 3 bases, there was a span of 21 bases. This CDR3 is built from 17 residues. Germline CDR1 is SGHDT and CDR2 is YYEEEE. The CDR3, as DNA: TGTGCCAGCAGCTCTATCTTACAAGGACCGACGTACTATGGCTACACCTTC. Encoded protein: CASSSILQGPTYYGYTF.

This clone has only a few counts. J is TRBJ1-5 and V is TRBV28; D gene uncertain. Germline CDR1 is MDHEN and CDR2 is SYDVKM. The V gene lost 3 bases and the J gene lost 5 bases, with 8 bases spanning the gap. The CDR3 has 13 residues. Written as DNA, the CDR3 is TGTGCCAGCAGTTTCCGGTCCGATCAGCCCCAGCATTTT. This translates into CASSFRSDQPQHF. Using reference TRBV28 and TRBJ1-5 for the parts outside the CDR3, the full variable domain is DVKVTQSSRYLVKRTGEKVFLECVQDMDHENMFWYRQDPGLGLRLIYFSYDVKMKEKGDIPEGYSVSREKKERFSLILESASTNQTSMYLCASSFRSDQPQHFGDGTRLSIL.

The chain recombines TRBV4-3 with TRBJ1-1; TRBD1 matches at 7 bases. This CDR3 has 14 residues. Germline CDR1 reads LGHNA; CDR2 reads YSLEER. V was clipped by 2 bases and J by 5 bases; unmatched bases: 5. CDR3 protein: CASSQNRGTTEAFF. The CDR3 DNA reads TGCGCCAGCAGCCAAAACAGGGGAACTACTGAAGCTTTCTTT.

The V and J genes are TRBV28 and TRBJ1-5; a weak D match, TRBD1 (5 bases). This CDR3 spans 18 amino acids. Per the germline V gene, CDR1 is MDHEN and CDR2 is SYDVKM. Between the trimmed V and J ends, which lost 3 bases and 1 base, there was a span of 19 bases. CDR3 nucleotides: TGTGCCAGCAGTTTCCTCGAGATTAGGGGTAAGAGCAATCAGCCCCAGCATTTT. The encoded protein is CASSFLEIRGKSNQPQHF.

The CDR3 nucleotides read TGTGCCAGCAGTTTCCTAGCGGGGGTTAGCACAGATACGCAGTATTTT. Amino acid sequence: CASSFLAGVSTDTQYF. The chain carries TRBV27 and TRBJ2-3, with 10 bases matching TRBD2. This CDR3 has 16 amino acids. After removal of 3 bases from V and 0 bases from J, the junction contained 3 bases not matched to a gene. Per the germline V gene, CDR1 is MNHEY and CDR2 is SMNVEV (reference sequence).

Only one count was recorded for this clone. The rearrangement links TRBV9 to TRBJ2-3; possibly TRBD2 for D (5 bases). V lost 4 bases and J 4 bases, leaving 13 bases between the germline ends. The CDR3 length is 14 residues. Looked up from germline, CDR1 is SGDLS and CDR2 is YYNGEE. The CDR3 nucleotides read TGTGCCAGCAGCCCCGCGGGCCGGCCAGATACGCAGTATTTT. This codes for CASSPAGRPDTQYF.

This rearrangement joins TRBV27 to TRBJ2-2, with D perhaps TRBD1 or TRBD2 (5 bases each). Per the germline V gene, CDR1 is MNHEY and CDR2 is SMNVEV (reference sequence). Between the trimmed V and J ends, which lost 3 bases and 7 bases, there was a span of 12 bases. This CDR3 contains 14 residues. CDR3 protein: CASSFGRAGGELFF. CDR3 DNA sequence: TGTGCCAGCAGTTTCGGCAGGGCGGGCGGGGAGCTGTTTTTT.